Listed here are 22 T cell receptor beta chains from one sample, sequenced in a study of cytomegalovirus exposure and HLA in healthy donors listed by TCRdb under 2017. The library was obtained by the immunoSEQ multiplex PCR assay. The multiplex PCR relied on a mix of 60 forward primers for TCR Vbeta segments and 13 reverse primers for TCR Jbeta segments. TCRdb holds this immuneACCESS table with in-frame rearrangements only. Some clones are missing; in checked studies, unresolved V genes explain under half, and the rest has no known cause. A total of over 100,000 clones appear in this sample, roughly 79% of them only once. About 1% of the sample rests with the top ten. The sequencing sample was made of PBMCs. The receptors were sampled from a male donor in good health and CMV-seronegative.

J is TRBJ2-5 and V is TRBV7-9; 9 positions match TRBD1. Trimming removed 1 base from V and 5 bases from J; junction bases left unmatched: 8. The CDR3 runs to 16 residues. CDR1 and CDR2 (germline): SEHNR, FQNEAQ (reference sequence). Here the CDR3 DNA reads TGTGCCAGCAGCTTAGGGACGGGACAGGGTCGCGAGACCCAGTACTTC. Its protein product is CASSLGTGQGRETQYF.

The chain joins TRBV7-2 to TRBJ1-3; 8 bases line up with TRBD1. V dropped 7 bases and J dropped 3; count of bases not matched to a gene: 5. The germline V gene encodes CDR1 SGHTA and CDR2 FQGNSA. This CDR3 has 14 residues. CDR3 bases: TGTGCCAGCAAAAACAGGGGGAGTGGAAACACCATATATTTT. Protein: CASKNRGSGNTIYF.

The genes are TRBV18 and TRBJ1-4; D perhaps matches TRBD1 (6 bases). Per the germline V gene, CDR1 is KGHSH and CDR2 is LQKENI. V was cut by 4 bases and J by 12 bases, with 12 bases left in between. The CDR3 has 12 amino acids. CDR3 loop: CASSRGGPELFF. DNA of the CDR3: TGTGCCAGCTCACGGGGGGGGCCAGAACTGTTTTTT.

The chain couples TRBV9 to TRBJ1-1, with D perhaps TRBD1 (6 bases). This CDR3 spans 15 amino acids. V was shortened by 4 bases and J by 1 base, with 14 bases between the two germline ends. In germline, CDR1 is SGDLS, CDR2 YYNGEE. The CDR3 reads CASSSRGGSNTEAFF. The CDR3, as DNA: TGTGCCAGCAGCTCGAGGGGGGGGTCGAACACTGAAGCTTTCTTT. Full variable domain (outside the CDR3, taken from reference TRBV9 and TRBJ1-1): DSGVTQTPKHLITATGQRVTLRCSPRSGDLSVYWYQQSLDQGLQFLIQYYNGEERAKGNILERFSAQQFPDLHSELNLSSLELGDSALYFCASSSRGGSNTEAFFGQGTRLTVV.

The J gene is TRBJ1-1, the V gene TRBV13; a possible D gene is TRBD1 (5 bases). CDR1 and CDR2 (germline): PRHDT, FYEKMQ (reference sequence). The CDR3 sequence is 12 residues long. V lost 5 bases to trimming and J lost 5 bases, with 9 bases between them. The CDR3 DNA is TGTGCCAGCAGCCTCCAGGGAACTGAAGCTTTCTTT. Translated, it gives CASSLQGTEAFF. Filled out from reference TRBV13 and TRBJ1-1, the complete variable domain reads AAGVIQSPRHLIKEKRETATLKCYPIPRHDTVYWYQQGPGQDPQFLISFYEKMQSDKGSIPDRFSAQQFSDYHSELNMSSLELGDSALYFCASSLQGTEAFFGQGTRLTVV.

DNA of the CDR3: TGTGCCAGCAGTCCCCGGGGTTTCTATGGCTACACCTTC. Protein product: CASSPRGFYGYTF. The genes are TRBV27 and TRBJ1-2; D is unclear. The CDR3 is 13 amino acids. Trimming pared 5 bases from V and 4 bases from J, leaving 11 bases between. CDR1 is MNHEY and CDR2 is SMNVEV in the germline V gene (reference sequence).

The CDR3 loop is CASSVGGGDGETQYF. CDR3 DNA sequence: TGTGCCAGCAGCGTCGGCGGGGGGGATGGAGAGACCCAGTACTTC. The rearrangement uses TRBV9 and TRBJ2-5, with 9 bases matching TRBD2. Germline CDR1 SGDLS, CDR2 YYNGEE. Trimming at V came to 2 bases and at J to 4 bases, leaving 6 bases not matched to a gene. The CDR3 spans 15 residues.

The gene calls are TRBV5-1 and TRBJ2-5; D may be TRBD2 (7 bases). V lost 0 bases, J lost 1 base, and 13 bases lay in between. This CDR3 region has 16 residues. In germline, CDR1 is SGHRS, CDR2 YFSETQ. The CDR3 here is CASSLGAGQGQETQYF. The CDR3 DNA follows: TGCGCCAGCAGCTTGGGAGCGGGACAAGGCCAAGAGACCCAGTACTTC.

This chain connects TRBV4-3 to TRBJ1-1; D perhaps matches TRBD1 (6 bases). Germline V CDR1 and CDR2: LGHNA, YSLEER. Trimming removed 3 bases at V and 7 bases at J, with 15 bases between. This CDR3 has 14 amino acids. The CDR3 region has the DNA TGCGCCAGCAGCCAGGAGGGGGGAGGGAATGAAGCTTTCTTT. Translating gives CASSQEGGGNEAFF.

This chain connects TRBV7-3 to TRBJ2-5; no clear D. The V and J ends lost 2 bases and 5 bases respectively, with 15 bases between them. CDR3 length: 15 residues. In germline, CDR1 is SGHTA, CDR2 FQGTGA. The CDR3 region is CASSLGLSPPETQYF. The CDR3 DNA reads as TGTGCCAGCAGCTTAGGGCTGTCCCCACCCGAGACCCAGTACTTC.

The chain links TRBV5-1 to TRBJ2-1; D is undetermined. Germline assignment: CDR1 SGHRS and CDR2 YFSETQ. The CDR3 is 13 amino acids. Deletions cut 7 bases from V and 5 bases from J, with 13 bases between. CDR3 protein: CASGQVSDNEQFF. The CDR3 bases are TGCGCCAGCGGCCAAGTATCTGACAATGAGCAGTTCTTC.

Here the CDR3 reads CASSLGAGGLETQYF. DNA of the CDR3: TGTGCCAGCAGCTTAGGAGCGGGGGGGTTGGAGACCCAGTACTTC. V gene TRBV7-8 combines with J gene TRBJ2-5; 10 bases are shared with TRBD2. Germline lookup yields CDR1 SGHVS and CDR2 FQNEAQ. V gave up 1 base and J gave up 5 bases; unmatched junction bases: 4. The CDR3 length is 15 residues.

The chain links TRBV19 to TRBJ2-7, with 7 nucleotides matching TRBD2. The germline V gene has CDR1 LNHDA and CDR2 SQIVND (reference sequence). V shed 5 bases and J 2 bases; nucleotides not matched to a gene: 9. The CDR3 has 15 residues. The CDR3 is CASSDMAGDTYEQYF. CDR3 DNA sequence: TGTGCCAGTAGTGATATGGCGGGAGATACCTACGAGCAGTACTTC.

This chain connects TRBV7-9 to TRBJ2-5; D gene ambiguous. CDR3 length equals 14 residues. CDR1 is SEHNR, CDR2 FQNEAQ, per germline (reference sequence). The ends were cut back, 8 bases at V and 2 bases at J, with 15 bases in the middle. Here the CDR3 reads CASFPLESQETQYF. CDR3 DNA: TGTGCCAGCTTTCCCTTAGAGAGTCAAGAGACCCAGTACTTC.

This clone was seen a few times. This chain links TRBV5-1 with TRBJ1-1, with 10 bases that match TRBD1. The CDR3 totals 15 residues. The V segment lost 4 bases and the J segment 1 base; nucleotides outside the gene matches: 4. Germline CDR1 SGHRS, CDR2 YFSETQ. The CDR3 is CASSVTGGSNTEAFF. As DNA, the CDR3 is TGCGCCAGCAGCGTGACAGGGGGCTCGAACACTGAAGCTTTCTTT.

V and J are TRBV7-2 and TRBJ2-5, with 12 nucleotides matching TRBD1. The CDR3 totals 16 residues. Germline trimming cut 4 bases from V and 5 bases from J; bases unmatched to any gene: 8. In germline, CDR1 is SGHTA, CDR2 FQGNSA. The CDR3 DNA sequence: TGTGCCAGCAGCTCTGGTGGGACAGGGGGCTGGGAGACCCAGTACTTC. The encoded protein is CASSSGGTGGWETQYF.

V gene TRBV19 combines with J gene TRBJ1-4, with 9 bases aligning to TRBD1. J lost 11 bases, V lost 3 bases, and 10 bases had no gene match. Germline V lookup: CDR1 LNHDA, CDR2 SQIVND (reference sequence). The CDR3 runs 15 residues. CDR3 residues: CASSIGMGQGGKLFF. The CDR3 DNA is TGTGCCAGTAGTATTGGCATGGGACAGGGAGGTAAACTGTTTTTT.

The rearrangement links TRBV4-1 to TRBJ1-6; D ambiguous. V was clipped by 1 base and J by 10 bases, with 14 bases between them. The germline V gene has CDR1 MGHRA and CDR2 YSYEKL. CDR3 length: 15 residues. This chain's CDR3 is CASSQVGRRNSPLHF. The CDR3 DNA reads as TGCGCCAGCAGCCAAGTTGGCAGGCGAAACTCACCCCTCCACTTT.

The CDR3 coding sequence is TGTGCCAGCAGCCTGGGCAAGAACACTGAAGCTTTCTTT. Translating gives CASSLGKNTEAFF. The chain has TRBV11-2 and TRBJ1-1; D not certain. V was cut by 5 bases and J by 1 base, with 8 bases left in between. The CDR3 length is 13 residues. Germline values: CDR1 SGHAT, CDR2 FQNNGV.

V gene TRBV6-5 combines with J gene TRBJ1-2; D call uncertain. Germline V gene lookup returns CDR1 MNHEY and CDR2 SVGAGI. The CDR3 covers 14 residues. V lost 2 bases and J 7 bases, leaving 14 bases between the germline ends. CDR3 loop: CASSYRRGLGGYTF. CDR3 sequence (DNA): TGTGCCAGCAGTTACCGAAGAGGTCTGGGTGGCTACACCTTC.

V is TRBV30 and J is TRBJ1-2; 10 bases line up with TRBD1. CDR3 size: 14 residues. CDR1 and CDR2 (germline): GTSNPN, SVGIG (reference sequence). Losses at the gene ends were 3 bases for V and 4 bases for J; bases not matched to a gene: 5. In DNA, the CDR3 is TGTGCCTGGAGGGGGGACAGGGGTATCTATGGCTACACCTTC. It is translated as CAWRGDRGIYGYTF.

This clone was counted a single time. The chain carries TRBV6-4 and TRBJ2-1; 7 bases agree with TRBD2. The V gene end was trimmed by 2 bases and the J gene end by 4 bases; junction bases not matched to a gene: 8. The CDR3 spans 16 residues. The V gene's germline CDR1 is MRHNA and CDR2 SNTAGT. The CDR3 region has the DNA TGTGCCAGCAGTGACAAGGCTAGCGGCTATTACAATGAGCAGTTCTTC. It translates to CASSDKASGYYNEQFF.